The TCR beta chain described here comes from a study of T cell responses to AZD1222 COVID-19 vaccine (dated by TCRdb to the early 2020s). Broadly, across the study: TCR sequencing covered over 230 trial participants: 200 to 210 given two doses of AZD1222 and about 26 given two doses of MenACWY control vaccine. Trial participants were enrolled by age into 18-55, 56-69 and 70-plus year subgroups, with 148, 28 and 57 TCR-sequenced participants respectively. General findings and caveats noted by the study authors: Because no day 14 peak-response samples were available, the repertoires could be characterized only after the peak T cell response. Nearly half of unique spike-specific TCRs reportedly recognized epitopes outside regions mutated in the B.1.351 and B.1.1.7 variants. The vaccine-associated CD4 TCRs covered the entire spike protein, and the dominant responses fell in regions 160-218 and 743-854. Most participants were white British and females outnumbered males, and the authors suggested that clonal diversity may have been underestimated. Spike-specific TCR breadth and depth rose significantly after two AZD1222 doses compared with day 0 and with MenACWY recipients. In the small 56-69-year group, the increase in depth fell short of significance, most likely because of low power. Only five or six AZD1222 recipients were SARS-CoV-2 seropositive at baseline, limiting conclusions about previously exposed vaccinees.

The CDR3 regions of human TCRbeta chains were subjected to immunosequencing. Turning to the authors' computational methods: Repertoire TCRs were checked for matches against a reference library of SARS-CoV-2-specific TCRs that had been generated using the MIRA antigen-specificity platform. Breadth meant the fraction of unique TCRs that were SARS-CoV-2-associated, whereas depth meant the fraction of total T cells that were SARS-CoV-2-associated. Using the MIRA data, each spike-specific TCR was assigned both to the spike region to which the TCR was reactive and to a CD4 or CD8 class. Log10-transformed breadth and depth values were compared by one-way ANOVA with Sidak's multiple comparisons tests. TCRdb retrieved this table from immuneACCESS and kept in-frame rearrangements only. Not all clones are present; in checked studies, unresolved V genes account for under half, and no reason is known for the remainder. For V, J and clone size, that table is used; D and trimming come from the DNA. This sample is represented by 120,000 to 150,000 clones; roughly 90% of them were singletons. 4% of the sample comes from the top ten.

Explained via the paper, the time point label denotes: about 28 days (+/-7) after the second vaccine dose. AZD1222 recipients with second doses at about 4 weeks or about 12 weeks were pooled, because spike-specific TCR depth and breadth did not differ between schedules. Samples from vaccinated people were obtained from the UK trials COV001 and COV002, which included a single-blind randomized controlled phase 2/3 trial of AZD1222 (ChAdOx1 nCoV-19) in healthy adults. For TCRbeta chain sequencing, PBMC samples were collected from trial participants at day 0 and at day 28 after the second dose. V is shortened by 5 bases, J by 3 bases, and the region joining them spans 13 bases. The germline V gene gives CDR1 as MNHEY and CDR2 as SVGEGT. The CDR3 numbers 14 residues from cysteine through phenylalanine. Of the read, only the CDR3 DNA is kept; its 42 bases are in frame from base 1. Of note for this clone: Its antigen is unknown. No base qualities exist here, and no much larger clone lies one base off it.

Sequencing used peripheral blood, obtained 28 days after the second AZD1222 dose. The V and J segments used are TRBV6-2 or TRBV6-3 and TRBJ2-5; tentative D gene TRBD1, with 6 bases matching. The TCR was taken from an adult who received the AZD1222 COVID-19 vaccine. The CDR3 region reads CASSRQGPEETQYF. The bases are TGTGCCAGCAGTCGTCAGGGGCCCGAAGAGACCCAGTACTTC.